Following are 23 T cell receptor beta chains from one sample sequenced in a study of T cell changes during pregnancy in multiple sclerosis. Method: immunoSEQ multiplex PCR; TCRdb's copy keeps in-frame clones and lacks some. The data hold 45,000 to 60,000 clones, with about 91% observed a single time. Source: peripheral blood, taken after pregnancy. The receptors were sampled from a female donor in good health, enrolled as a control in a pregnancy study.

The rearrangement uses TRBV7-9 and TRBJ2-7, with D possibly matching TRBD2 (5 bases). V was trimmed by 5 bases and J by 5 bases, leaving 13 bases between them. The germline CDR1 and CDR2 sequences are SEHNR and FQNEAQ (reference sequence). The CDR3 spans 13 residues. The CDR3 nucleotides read TGTGCCAGCAGCCGCACTAGTAACCACGAGCAGTACTTC. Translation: CASSRTSNHEQYF.

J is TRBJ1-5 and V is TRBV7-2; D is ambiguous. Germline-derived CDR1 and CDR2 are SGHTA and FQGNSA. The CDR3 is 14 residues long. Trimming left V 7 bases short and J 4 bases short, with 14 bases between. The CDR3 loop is CASKEIEVNQPQHF. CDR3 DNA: TGTGCCAGCAAGGAGATAGAAGTTAATCAGCCCCAGCATTTT.

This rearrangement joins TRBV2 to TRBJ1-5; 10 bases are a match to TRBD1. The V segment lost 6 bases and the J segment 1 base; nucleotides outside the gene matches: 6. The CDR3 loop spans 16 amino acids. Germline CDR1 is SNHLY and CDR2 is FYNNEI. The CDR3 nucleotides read TGTGCCAGCAGCTGGGACAGGGGCCCCAGCAATCAGCCCCAGCATTTT. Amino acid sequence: CASSWDRGPSNQPQHF.

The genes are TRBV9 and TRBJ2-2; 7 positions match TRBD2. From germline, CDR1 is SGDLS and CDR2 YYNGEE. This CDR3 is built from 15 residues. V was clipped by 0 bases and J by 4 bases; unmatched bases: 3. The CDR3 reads CASSVEVAGTGELFF. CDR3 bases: TGTGCCAGCAGCGTAGAGGTAGCGGGCACCGGGGAGCTGTTTTTT.

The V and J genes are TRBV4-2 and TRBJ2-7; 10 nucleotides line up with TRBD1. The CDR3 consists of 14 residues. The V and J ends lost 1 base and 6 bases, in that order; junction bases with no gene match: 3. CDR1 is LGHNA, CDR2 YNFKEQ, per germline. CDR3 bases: TGTGCCAGCAGCCAAGGACAGGGGGCAAGCGAGCAGTACTTC. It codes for CASSQGQGASEQYF.

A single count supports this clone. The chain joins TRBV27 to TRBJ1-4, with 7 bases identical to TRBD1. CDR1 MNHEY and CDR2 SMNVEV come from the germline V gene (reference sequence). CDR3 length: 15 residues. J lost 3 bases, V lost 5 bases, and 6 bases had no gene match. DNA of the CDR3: TGTGCCAGCAGTCAGGGGGTGGTGGCTAATGAAAAACTGTTTTTT. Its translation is CASSQGVVANEKLFF.

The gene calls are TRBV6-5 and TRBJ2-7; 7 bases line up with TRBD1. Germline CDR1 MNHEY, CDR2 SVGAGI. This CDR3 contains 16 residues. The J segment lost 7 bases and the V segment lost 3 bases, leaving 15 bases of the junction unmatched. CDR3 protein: CASSYHPGTDVYEQYF. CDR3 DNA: TGTGCCAGCAGTTATCATCCCGGGACAGACGTCTATGAGCAGTACTTC.

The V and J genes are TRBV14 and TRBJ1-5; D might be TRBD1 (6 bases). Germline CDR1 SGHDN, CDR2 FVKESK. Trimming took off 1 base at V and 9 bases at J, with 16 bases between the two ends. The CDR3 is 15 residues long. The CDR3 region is CASSQVGQSWGPQHF. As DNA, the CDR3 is TGTGCCAGCAGCCAAGTAGGACAGAGTTGGGGGCCCCAGCATTTT.

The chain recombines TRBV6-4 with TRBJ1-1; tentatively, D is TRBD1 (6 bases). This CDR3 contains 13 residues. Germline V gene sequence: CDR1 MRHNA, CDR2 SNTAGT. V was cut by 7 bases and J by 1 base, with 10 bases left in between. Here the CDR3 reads CASTSTGNTEAFF. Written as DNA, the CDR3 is TGTGCCAGCACCTCGACAGGGAACACTGAAGCTTTCTTT.

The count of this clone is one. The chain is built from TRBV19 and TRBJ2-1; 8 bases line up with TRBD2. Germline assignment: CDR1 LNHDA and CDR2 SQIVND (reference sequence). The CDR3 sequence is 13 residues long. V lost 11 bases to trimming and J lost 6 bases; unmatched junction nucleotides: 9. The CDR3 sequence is CAAAGGDGNEQFF. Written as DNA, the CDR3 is TGTGCCGCCGCGGGGGGCGATGGCAATGAGCAGTTCTTC.

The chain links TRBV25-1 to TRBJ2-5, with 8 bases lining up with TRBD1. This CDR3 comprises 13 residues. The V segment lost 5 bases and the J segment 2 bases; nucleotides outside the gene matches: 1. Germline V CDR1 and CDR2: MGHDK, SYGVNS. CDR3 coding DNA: TGTGCCAGCAGTTACAGGGGGCAAGAGACCCAGTACTTC. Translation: CASSYRGQETQYF.

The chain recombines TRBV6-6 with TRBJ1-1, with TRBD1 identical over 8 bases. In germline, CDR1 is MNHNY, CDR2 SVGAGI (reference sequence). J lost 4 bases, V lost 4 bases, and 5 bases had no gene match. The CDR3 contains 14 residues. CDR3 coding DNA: TGTGCCAGCAGTTGGAACAGGGGGGGCACTGAAGCTTTCTTT. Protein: CASSWNRGGTEAFF.

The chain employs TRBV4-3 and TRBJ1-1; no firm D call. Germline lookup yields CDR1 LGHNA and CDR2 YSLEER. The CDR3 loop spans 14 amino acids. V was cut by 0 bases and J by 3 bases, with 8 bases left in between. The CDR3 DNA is TGCGCCAGCAGCCAAGATGCGGGCTACACTGAAGCTTTCTTT. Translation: CASSQDAGYTEAFF.

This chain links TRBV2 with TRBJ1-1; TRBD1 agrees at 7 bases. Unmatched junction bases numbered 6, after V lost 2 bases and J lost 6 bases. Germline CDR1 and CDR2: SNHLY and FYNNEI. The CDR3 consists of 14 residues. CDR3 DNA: TGTGCCAGCAGTGAACAGGGGGATTTCGCTGAAGCTTTCTTT. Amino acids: CASSEQGDFAEAFF.

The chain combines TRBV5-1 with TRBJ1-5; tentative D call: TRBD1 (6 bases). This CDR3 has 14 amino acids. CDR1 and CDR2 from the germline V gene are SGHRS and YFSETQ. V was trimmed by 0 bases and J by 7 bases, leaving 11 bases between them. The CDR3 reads CASSLVPGDQPQHF. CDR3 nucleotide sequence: TGCGCCAGCAGCTTGGTACCAGGGGACCAGCCCCAGCATTTT.

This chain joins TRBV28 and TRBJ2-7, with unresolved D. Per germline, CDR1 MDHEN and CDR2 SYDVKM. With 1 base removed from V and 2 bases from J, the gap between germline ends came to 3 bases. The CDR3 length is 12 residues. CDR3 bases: TGTGCCAGCAGTTTATTCGCCTACGAGCAGTACTTC. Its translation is CASSLFAYEQYF.

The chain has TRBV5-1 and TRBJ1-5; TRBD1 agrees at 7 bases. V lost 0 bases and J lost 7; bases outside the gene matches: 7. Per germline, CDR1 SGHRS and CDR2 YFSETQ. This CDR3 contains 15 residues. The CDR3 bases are TGCGCCAGCAGCTTGGAGACAGGGCAGGGGCAGCCCCAGCATTTT. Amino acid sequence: CASSLETGQGQPQHF.

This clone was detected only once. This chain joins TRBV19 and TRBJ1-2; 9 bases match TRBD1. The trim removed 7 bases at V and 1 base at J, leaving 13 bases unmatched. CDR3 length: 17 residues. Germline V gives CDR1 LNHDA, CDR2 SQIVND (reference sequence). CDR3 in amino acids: CASKIRGQGQNNYGYTF. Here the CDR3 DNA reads TGTGCCAGTAAAATCAGGGGACAGGGCCAGAATAACTATGGCTACACCTTC.

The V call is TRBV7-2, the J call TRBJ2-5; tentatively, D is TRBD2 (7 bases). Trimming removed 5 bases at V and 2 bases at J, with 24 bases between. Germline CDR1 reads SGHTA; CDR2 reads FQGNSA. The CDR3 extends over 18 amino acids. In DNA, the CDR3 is TGTGCCAGCAGCCAAAGCTCACAGGGTGGGGGGGATCAAGAGACCCAGTACTTC. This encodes CASSQSSQGGGDQETQYF.

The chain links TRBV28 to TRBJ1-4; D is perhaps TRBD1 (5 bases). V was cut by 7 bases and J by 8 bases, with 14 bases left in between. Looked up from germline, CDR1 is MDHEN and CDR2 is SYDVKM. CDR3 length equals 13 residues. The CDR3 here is CASNAVQGEKLFF. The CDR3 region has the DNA TGTGCCAGCAACGCGGTCCAGGGCGAAAAACTGTTTTTT.

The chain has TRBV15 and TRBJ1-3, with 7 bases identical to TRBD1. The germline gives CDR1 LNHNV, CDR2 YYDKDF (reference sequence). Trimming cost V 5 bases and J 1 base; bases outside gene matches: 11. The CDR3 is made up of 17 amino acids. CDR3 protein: CATSLDRSGQSGNTIYF. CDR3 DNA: TGTGCCACCAGCCTGGACAGGTCGGGCCAATCTGGAAACACCATATATTTT.

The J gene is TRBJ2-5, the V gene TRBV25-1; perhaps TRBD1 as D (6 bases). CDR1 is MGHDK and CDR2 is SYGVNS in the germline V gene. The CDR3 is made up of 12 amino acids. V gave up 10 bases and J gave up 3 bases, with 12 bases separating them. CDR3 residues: CANRRTEETQYF. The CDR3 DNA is TGTGCCAATAGACGGACAGAAGAGACCCAGTACTTC.

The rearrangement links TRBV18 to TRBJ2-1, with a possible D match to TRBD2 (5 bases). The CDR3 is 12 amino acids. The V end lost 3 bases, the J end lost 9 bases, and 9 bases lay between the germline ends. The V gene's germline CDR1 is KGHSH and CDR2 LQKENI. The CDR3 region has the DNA TGTGCCAGCTCACCTGGAGCGGCTGAGCAGTTCTTC. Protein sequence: CASSPGAAEQFF. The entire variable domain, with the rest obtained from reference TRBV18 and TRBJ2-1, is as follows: NAGVMQNPRHLVRRRGQEARLRCSPMKGHSHVYWYRQLPEEGLKFMVYLQKENIIDESGMPKERFSAEFPKEGPSILRIQQVVRGDSAAYFCASSPGAAEQFFGPGTRLTVL.